Below, 28 T cell receptor beta chains from the same sample are listed, as sequenced in a study of Tregs in tolerant kidney transplant recipients. Recipients received nonmyeloablative bone marrow transplants from related graft donors, with transient mixed chimerism. Using immunoSEQ multiplex PCR, the repertoire was profiled, and TCRdb retains in-frame clones only, with some absent. This repertoire includes 9,000 to 13,000 clones. The sample here was CD8+ T cells from blood (PBMCs), taken 24 months after the transplant. These receptor sequences come from a human patient who received a combined kidney and bone marrow transplant. Some T cells may be supplied by the graft donor.

As to this clone: The CDR3 goes on 3 residues after the read ends, and that part is filled in from the germline J gene. V is TRBV20-1 and J is TRBJ2-5, with a tentative D call TRBD2 (6 bases). Germline V CDR1 and CDR2: DFQATT, SNEGSKA (reference sequence). Trimming took 0 bases from V and 1 from J, leaving 21 bases between them. The CDR3 runs to 18 residues. The sequenced part of the CDR3 DNA is TGCAGTGCTAGAGACCCGGAGCGGGTTACCCATCGCCAAGAGACC. It translates to CSARDPERVTHRQET. The full CDR3 sequence reads CSARDPERVTHRQETQYF.

Incomplete CDR3 DNA: TGCGCCAGCAGCTCGTTACAGGGTGTTGACACCGGGGAG. Its translation is CASSSLQGVDTGE. The whole CDR3 reads CASSSLQGVDTGELFF. The rearrangement joins TRBV5-1 to TRBJ2-2, with D possibly matching TRBD1 (6 bases). The read comes to an end 3 residues before the CDR3 does, leaving the germline J gene to fill in the end. This CDR3 is 16 amino acids long. Trimming pared 3 bases from V and 3 bases from J, leaving 15 bases between. Germline CDR1 and CDR2: SGHRS and YFSETQ.

Of note for this clone: Sequencing ends 3 residues short of the CDR3 end; the germline J gene provides the rest. The chain employs TRBV5-6 and TRBJ2-2, with no clear D. Per germline, CDR1 SGHDT and CDR2 YYEEEE. The CDR3 sequence is 12 residues long. Trimming removed 4 bases from V and 7 bases from J, with 8 bases in between. Incomplete CDR3 DNA: TGTGCCAGCAGCCCTCGTGTCGGGGAG. Translation: CASSPRVGE. The entire CDR3 protein reads CASSPRVGELFF.

Details on this clone: Sequencing ends 3 residues short of the CDR3 end; the germline J gene provides the rest. This chain connects TRBV20-1 to TRBJ1-2; 9 bases match TRBD1. V was pared by 2 bases and J by 5 bases, with 6 bases of the junction left unmatched. Germline CDR1 is DFQATT and CDR2 is SNEGSKA (reference sequence). The CDR3 is 14 amino acids. CDR3 residues: CSARLPDRGYGYTF. CDR3 bases read: TGCAGTGCTAGACTACCGGACAGGGGATATGGC.

Details on this clone: Coverage ceases 3 residues before the CDR3 finishes, and the germline J gene fills in the end. The chain is built from TRBV19 and TRBJ1-3; 7 positions agree with TRBD1. The CDR3 totals 17 residues. Germline CDR1 reads LNHDA; CDR2 reads SQIVND (reference sequence). V was pared by 3 bases and J by 0 bases, with 8 bases of the junction left unmatched. Incomplete CDR3 DNA: TGTGCCAGTAGTATGGGCGTATGGGACAGCTCTGGAAACACC. Translation gives CASSMGVWDSSGNT. The entire CDR3 protein is CASSMGVWDSSGNTIYF.

Note on this clone: The CDR3 is cut off 3 residues early in the read; its end comes from the germline J gene. The V gene is TRBV18, the J gene TRBJ2-7; 11 nucleotides align to TRBD2. This CDR3 has 16 amino acids. The germline CDR1 and CDR2 sequences are KGHSH and LQKENI. The junction had 10 bases not matched to a gene; V was cut back by 3 bases and J by 6 bases. CDR3 amino acids: CASSPGLADRNGEQYF. The part of the CDR3 DNA that was read is TGTGCCAGCTCACCGGGACTAGCGGACCGAAACGGCGAG. The full variable domain, completed using reference TRBV18 and TRBJ2-7, is NAGVMQNPRHLVRRRGQEARLRCSPMKGHSHVYWYRQLPEEGLKFMVYLQKENIIDESGMPKERFSAEFPKEGPSILRIQQVVRGDSAAYFCASSPGLADRNGEQYFGPGTRLTVT.

Worth noting for this clone: The sequence runs out 3 residues before the end of the CDR3; the remainder is reconstructed from the germline J gene. The V call is TRBV20-1, the J call TRBJ1-6; D might be TRBD1 (6 bases). Trimming pared 2 bases from V and 0 bases from J, leaving 11 bases between. This CDR3 region has 16 residues. Germline CDR1 DFQATT, CDR2 SNEGSKA (reference sequence). CDR3 residues: CSARPIRGSYNSPLHF. Incomplete CDR3 DNA: TGCAGTGCTAGACCGATCAGGGGCTCCTATAATTCACCC.

As to this clone: The CDR3 extends 3 residues past the end of the read, so its final part is completed from the germline J gene. The chain uses TRBV9 and TRBJ2-3, with a tentative D call TRBD2 (5 bases). Trimming left V 0 bases short and J 4 bases short, with 12 bases between. The CDR3 spans 15 residues. CDR1 and CDR2 from the germline V gene are SGDLS and YYNGEE. This CDR3 is CASSVGLALADTQYF. Incomplete CDR3 DNA: TGTGCCAGCAGCGTAGGTCTAGCCCTCGCAGATACG.

CDR3 DNA (partial): TGTGCCAGTAGAAACACAGGGTCATCGCATTACGAG. It codes for CASRNTGSSHYE. The entire CDR3 reads CASRNTGSSHYEQYF. This chain links TRBV19 with TRBJ2-7; possibly TRBD1 for D (6 bases). The sequenced fragment ends 3 residues before the CDR3 boundary, so the rest is inferred from the germline J gene. CDR1 LNHDA and CDR2 SQIVND come from the germline V gene (reference sequence). V was shortened by 6 bases and J by 4 bases, with 19 bases between the two germline ends. The CDR3 has 15 residues.

A note on this clone: From the germline J gene comes the end of the CDR3, since the read stops 3 residues before it. The J gene is TRBJ2-7, the V gene TRBV19; 8 bases line up with TRBD2. V shed 3 bases, J shed 4 bases, and the junction held 5 bases outside the gene matches. The CDR3 is made up of 14 amino acids. Germline loops: CDR1 LNHDA, CDR2 SQIVND (reference sequence). The CDR3 DNA, read in part, is TGTGCCAGTAGTATTCCGGGGGGGTTGTACGAG. Protein product: CASSIPGGLYE. The full CDR3 is CASSIPGGLYEQYF. Based on the CDR3 plus reference TRBV19 and TRBJ2-7, the full variable domain is DGGITQSPKYLFRKEGQNVTLSCEQNLNHDAMYWYRQDPGQGLRLIYYSQIVNDFQKGDIAEGYSVSREKKESFPLTVTSAQKNPTAFYLCASSIPGGLYEQYFGPGTRLTVT.

In the case of this clone: The read is 3 residues too short to cover the CDR3 end, so that end is filled in from the germline J gene. The chain combines TRBV20-1 with TRBJ2-2, with a weak D call TRBD2 (5 bases). This CDR3 is 17 amino acids long. Trimming stripped 0 bases from V and 1 base from J, with 15 bases between. Germline V CDR1 and CDR2: DFQATT, SNEGSKA (reference sequence). The sequenced CDR3 bases are TGCAGTGCTAGAGATGGGGAAGAGCGGTTGAACACCGGGGAG. Its translation: CSARDGEERLNTGE. The CDR3 in its entirety is CSARDGEERLNTGELFF.

CDR3 bases read: TGTGCCAGCAGTCTTGGTTACGGCAGGGGGACAGATACG. The encoded protein is CASSLGYGRGTDT. The whole CDR3 sequence is CASSLGYGRGTDTQYF. The V call is TRBV6-4, the J call TRBJ2-3, with 7 positions matching TRBD1. The read falls 3 residues short of the CDR3 end, and the missing part is taken from the germline J gene. The CDR3 covers 16 residues. CDR1 MRHNA and CDR2 SNTAGT come from the germline V gene. V trimming: 5 bases; J trimming: 3 bases; junction bases outside the gene matches: 11.

This CDR3 is CASSERRISEANYGYTF. The CDR3 bases that were read are TGTGCCAGCAGTGAAAGGCGGATATCAGAAGCTAACTATGGC. This chain links TRBV2 with TRBJ1-2; no firm D call. Sequencing ends 3 residues short of the CDR3 end; the germline J gene provides the rest. The CDR3 totals 17 residues. Germline V gene sequence: CDR1 SNHLY, CDR2 FYNNEI. V gave up 2 bases and J gave up 0 bases, with 16 bases separating them.

A word on this clone: The CDR3 is cut off 3 residues early in the read; its end comes from the germline J gene. The V gene is TRBV20-1, the J gene TRBJ2-2; 13 bases match TRBD2. Germline-derived CDR1 and CDR2 are DFQATT and SNEGSKA (reference sequence). V lost 6 bases, J lost 1 base, and 5 bases stayed unmatched. The CDR3 has 16 amino acids. This chain's CDR3 is CSARLAGGVNTGELFF. The sequenced CDR3 bases are TGCAGTGCCAGACTAGCGGGAGGAGTGAACACCGGGGAG.

A note on this clone: Read coverage stops 3 residues before the CDR3 terminus; the germline J gene supplies the remainder. V is TRBV7-6 and J is TRBJ2-5; 7 positions match TRBD1. The CDR3 has 18 amino acids. Germline lookup yields CDR1 SGHVS and CDR2 FNYEAQ. V was clipped by 3 bases and J by 1 base; unmatched bases: 14. The CDR3 here is CASSFSALLGQPQETQYF. The part of the CDR3 DNA that was read is TGTGCCAGCAGCTTTTCCGCCCTGCTGGGACAGCCCCAAGAGACC. The full variable domain, completed using reference TRBV7-6 and TRBJ2-5, is GAGVSQSPRYKVTKRGQDVALRCDPISGHVSLYWYRQALGQGPEFLTYFNYEAQQDKSGLPNDRFSAERPEGSISTLTIQRTEQRDSAMYRCASSFSALLGQPQETQYFGPGTRLLVL.

With regard to this clone: The sequenced fragment ends 3 residues before the CDR3 boundary, so the rest is inferred from the germline J gene. The V gene is TRBV29-1, the J gene TRBJ2-3; D ambiguous. V lost 7 bases, J lost 3 bases, and 8 bases lay in between. This CDR3 has 11 amino acids. The germline V gene has CDR1 SQVTM and CDR2 ANQGSEA. Here the CDR3 reads CSARETDTQYF. CDR3 DNA, as far as it was read: TGCAGCGCTAGAGAGACAGATACG.

With regard to this clone: The read finishes 3 residues shy of the CDR3 end, and the germline J gene is used to complete it. The chain recombines TRBV11-2 with TRBJ2-1; D not certain. The V end was cut by 8 bases, the J end by 3 bases, with 5 bases between. Germline V CDR1 and CDR2: SGHAT, FQNNGV. The length of the CDR3 is 11 residues. The covered CDR3 bases are TGTGCCAGCCGACTCTACAATGAG. It is translated as CASRLYNE. In full, the CDR3 is CASRLYNEQFF.

Of note for this clone: Coverage ceases 3 residues before the CDR3 finishes, and the germline J gene fills in the end. This rearrangement joins TRBV30 to TRBJ2-1; 10 bases align to TRBD1. Germline V gene lookup returns CDR1 GTSNPN and CDR2 SVGIG (reference sequence). With 4 bases clipped from V and 4 bases from J, the junction kept 10 bases outside the gene matches. This CDR3 is built from 16 residues. CDR3 bases read: TGTGCCTGGACTCGGAGACAGGGGGCTCTTTACAATGAG. This translates into CAWTRRQGALYNE. The complete CDR3 sequence is CAWTRRQGALYNEQFF.

This clone counts as large by frequency. The CDR3 extends 3 residues past the end of the read, so its final part is completed from the germline J gene. The rearrangement links TRBV6-2 or TRBV6-3 to TRBJ2-1; D call uncertain. CDR1 is MNHEY and CDR2 is SVGEGT in the germline V gene. V gave up 6 bases and J gave up 6 bases, with 15 bases separating them. This CDR3 is built from 14 residues. The DNA read from the CDR3 is TGTGCCAGCAGCCACCGAGTCAGGATCAATGAG. This gives the protein CASSHRVRINE. The complete CDR3 reads CASSHRVRINEQFF.

A note on this clone: Sequencing ends 3 residues short of the CDR3 end; the germline J gene provides the rest. V is TRBV30 and J is TRBJ1-2; a possible D gene is TRBD1 (6 bases). The CDR3 has 17 amino acids. V was trimmed by 0 bases and J by 1 base, leaving 18 bases between them. CDR1 and CDR2 (germline): GTSNPN, SVGIG (reference sequence). This chain's CDR3 is CAWSVGGQGGGNYGYTF. The sequenced part of the CDR3 DNA is TGTGCCTGGAGTGTAGGGGGGCAGGGCGGGGGTAACTATGGC.

Incomplete CDR3 DNA: TGTGCCAGTAGTAACATGGTTTCCGGGGAG. It translates to CASSNMVSGE. The entire CDR3 protein is CASSNMVSGELFF. The V gene is TRBV19, the J gene TRBJ2-2; D remains unclear. The read ends 3 residues early relative to the CDR3; the germline J gene fills the gap. V was shortened by 4 bases and J by 6 bases, with 9 bases between the two germline ends. CDR1 and CDR2 (germline): LNHDA, SQIVND (reference sequence). This CDR3 has 13 residues.

CDR3 in amino acids: CASSLEKKNSGSYNEAFF. The CDR3 DNA, read in part, is TGTGCCAGCAGCTTAGAGAAGAAGAATAGCGGGAGTTACAATGAG. This sequence joins TRBV7-6 and TRBJ1-1; D gene unclear. The read ends 3 residues early relative to the CDR3; the germline J gene fills the gap. This CDR3 spans 18 amino acids. CDR1 is SGHVS, CDR2 FNYEAQ, per germline.

A word on this clone: The CDR3 end is not reached by the read, which stops 3 residues before it; the germline J gene fills it in. V and J are TRBV28 and TRBJ2-7, with a weak D call TRBD1 (6 bases). Germline loops: CDR1 MDHEN, CDR2 SYDVKM. Trimming pared 6 bases from V and 0 bases from J, leaving 12 bases between. CDR3 length equals 14 residues. This CDR3 reads CASRPGTPSYEQYF. The CDR3 DNA, read in part, is TGTGCCAGCAGGCCCGGGACACCCTCCTACGAG.

With respect to this clone: The read gets to within 3 residues of the CDR3 end, and the germline J gene fills in the rest. The genes are TRBV7-8 and TRBJ1-6; possibly TRBD1 for D (5 bases). The CDR3 spans 18 residues. V was pared by 1 base and J by 7 bases, with 20 bases between. The germline V gene encodes CDR1 SGHVS and CDR2 FQNEAQ. Incomplete CDR3 DNA: TGTGCCAGCAGCTTAGTTTTACAGGCGAGAAACCTGAATTCACCC. Amino acids: CASSLVLQARNLNSP. Given in full, the CDR3 is CASSLVLQARNLNSPLHF.

As for this clone: The read gets to within 3 residues of the CDR3 end, and the germline J gene fills in the rest. The V gene is TRBV18, the J gene TRBJ2-3; 7 bases are a match to TRBD2. The V and J ends lost 6 bases and 0 bases, in that order; junction bases with no gene match: 3. Germline-derived CDR1 and CDR2 are KGHSH and LQKENI. The CDR3 sequence is 14 residues long. The CDR3 protein is CASSSSGSTDTQYF. The DNA read from the CDR3 is TGTGCCAGCTCGTCTAGCGGAAGCACAGATACG.

As for this clone: Read sequence stops 3 residues before the CDR3 end, and the germline J gene provides the missing end. This chain links TRBV7-3 with TRBJ2-3; 7 bases align to TRBD2. This CDR3 comprises 14 residues. Germline V CDR1 and CDR2: SGHTA, FQGTGA. The trim removed 3 bases at V and 7 bases at J, leaving 7 bases unmatched. The CDR3 DNA, read in part, is TGTGCCAGCAGCTTGGGGACTAACGATAATACG. It is translated as CASSLGTNDNT. The complete CDR3 sequence is CASSLGTNDNTQYF.

On this clone: Read sequence stops 3 residues before the CDR3 end, and the germline J gene provides the missing end. The V and J genes are TRBV14 and TRBJ2-2; 7 bases are a match to TRBD1. This CDR3 is built from 14 residues. V lost 4 bases to trimming and J lost 3 bases; unmatched junction nucleotides: 2. Germline CDR1 reads SGHDN; CDR2 reads FVKESK. CDR3 DNA (partial): TGTGCCAGCAGCCCGACAGGGTACACCGGGGAG. This gives the protein CASSPTGYTGE. The CDR3 as a whole reads CASSPTGYTGELFF.

Points on this clone: From the germline J gene comes the end of the CDR3, since the read stops 3 residues before it. The chain links TRBV29-1 to TRBJ2-7, with D perhaps TRBD1 (5 bases). Per the germline V gene, CDR1 is SQVTM and CDR2 is ANQGSEA. The CDR3 consists of 12 residues. The V and J ends lost 0 bases and 3 bases respectively, with 6 bases between them. The CDR3 is CSVEDQGYEQYF. The sequenced part of the CDR3 DNA is TGCAGCGTTGAAGATCAGGGCTACGAG.